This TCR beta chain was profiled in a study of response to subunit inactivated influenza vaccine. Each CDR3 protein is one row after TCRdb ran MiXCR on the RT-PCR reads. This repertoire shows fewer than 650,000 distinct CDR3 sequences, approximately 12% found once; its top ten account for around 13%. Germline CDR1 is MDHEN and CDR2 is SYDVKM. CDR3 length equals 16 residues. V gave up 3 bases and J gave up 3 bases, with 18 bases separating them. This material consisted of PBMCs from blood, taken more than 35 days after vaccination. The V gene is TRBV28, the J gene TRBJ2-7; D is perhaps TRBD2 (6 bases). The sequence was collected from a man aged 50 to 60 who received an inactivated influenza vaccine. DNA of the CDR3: TGTGCCAGCAGTTTCCCAAGACAAAGGACTATCTACGAGCAGTACTTC. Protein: CASSFPRQRTIYEQYF.